A single sample is the source of the 7 T cell receptor beta chains below, sequenced in a study of response to subunit inactivated influenza vaccine (dated by TCRdb to 2017 to 2018). Libraries were constructed by RT-PCR. Instrument used: Illumina HiSeq 2500. TCRdb trimmed the raw reads at Q25, called clones with MiXCR and kept productive beta chains. For every CDR3 protein sequence, its rows merge into one entry that carries the most common genes and DNA. For this sample there are 500,000 to 700,000 distinct CDR3 sequences; less than 25% appear just once. The ten top clones hold approximately 3% of the sample. This sample was shared with a second study, whose subject was T cells expressing NK-cell markers. As that second paper reports: TCR beta cDNA libraries were prepared using 5'RACE template switching, which introduced a universal primer site and unique molecular identifiers.

Source: CD4+ T cells sorted from PBMCs, taken 11 to 12 days after vaccination. The source of these receptors is a man aged 45 to 65 who received an inactivated influenza vaccine. Donor details come from another sample of the same person, matched by shared clones.

This chain uses TRBV20-1 with TRBJ2-2; no reliable D call. V gave up 3 bases and J gave up 2 bases, with 7 bases separating them. The germline V gene encodes CDR1 DFQATT and CDR2 SNEGSKA (reference sequence). There are 13 residues in the CDR3. The CDR3 nucleotides read TGCAGTGCTAGGCCTAGTAACACCGGGGAGCTGTTTTTT. This codes for CSARPSNTGELFF.

This clonotype was detected only a few times. The CDR3 here is CASSLPNKNTEAFF. CDR3 DNA sequence: TGTGCCAGCAGCTTACCCAATAAGAACACTGAAGCTTTCTTT. The genes are TRBV7-2 and TRBJ1-1; no clear D. Germline-derived CDR1 and CDR2 are SGHTA and FQGNSA. The ends were cut back, 2 bases at V and 1 base at J, with 8 bases in the middle. The CDR3 runs to 14 residues.

This clonotype was recorded a few times. The V and J genes are TRBV16 and TRBJ1-5; D is unclear. The CDR3 contains 14 residues. V lost 0 bases, J lost 0 bases, and 3 bases lay in between. CDR1 and CDR2 from the germline V gene are KGHSY and FQNENV. The CDR3 is CASSQSSSNQPQHF. In DNA, the CDR3 is TGTGCCAGCAGCCAATCTTCTAGCAATCAGCCCCAGCATTTT.

This clonotype turned up a few times. CDR3 nucleotide sequence: TGCAGCGTTGAAAGTAAGGGGACTGGGGTAGCTTTCTTT. It specifies CSVESKGTGVAFF. V is TRBV29-1 and J is TRBJ1-1, with TRBD1 as a possible D gene (5 bases). CDR1 is SQVTM, CDR2 ANQGSEA, per germline. The V end lost 2 bases, the J end lost 10 bases, and 17 bases lay between the germline ends. The CDR3 length is 13 residues.

This clonotype was seen ten or more times. The V call is TRBV2, the J call TRBJ2-1, with 9 bases aligning to TRBD2. In germline, CDR1 is SNHLY, CDR2 FYNNEI. The CDR3 length is 16 residues. V lost 4 bases to trimming and J lost 7 bases; unmatched junction nucleotides: 11. CDR3 DNA sequence: TGTGCCAGCAGTGGTCCCAGCGGGGGGCTAAGGAATGAGCAGTTCTTC. Its protein is CASSGPSGGLRNEQFF.

This clonotype has more than one count but fewer than ten. The chain links TRBV20-1 to TRBJ2-5; TRBD1 might be the D (5 bases). The germline CDR1 and CDR2 sequences are DFQATT and SNEGSKA (reference sequence). The V end lost 0 bases, the J end lost 7 bases, and 24 bases lay between the germline ends. The CDR3 extends over 17 amino acids. The CDR3 region is CSARDVRVREKLGTQYF. The CDR3 DNA follows: TGCAGTGCTAGAGATGTACGCGTCAGGGAAAAACTGGGGACCCAGTACTTC.

In its sample, this clonotype was seen a few times. V is TRBV7-2 and J is TRBJ2-7, with 9 bases matching TRBD1. CDR1 is SGHTA and CDR2 is FQGNSA in the germline V gene. This CDR3 is built from 15 residues. V lost 3 bases and J lost 4; bases outside the gene matches: 7. CDR3 sequence: CASSFRGTGSYEQYF. In DNA form, the CDR3 reads TGTGCCAGCAGCTTTAGGGGGACAGGGTCGTACGAGCAGTACTTC.